The clone carrying this T cell receptor beta chain was detected once. The data originate from a study of blood T cell repertoires in COVID-19. Whole-study context: Researchers got acute and convalescent COVID-19 samples from the United States, Italy and Spain. Sample material is recorded as cDNA or gDNA derived from T cells, B-cell-depleted T cells, or PBMCs.

There are 16 residues in the CDR3. From germline, CDR1 is MGHDK and CDR2 SYGVNS. With 1 base clipped from V and 6 bases from J, the junction kept 11 bases outside the gene matches. Original data processing: Amplification of reference gene primers was used by the study to estimate nucleated cell counts. The repertoire was sequenced with immunoSEQ multiplex PCR; TCRdb's copy has only in-frame clones and lacks some. V and J calls and clone size are those listed in that table; D and trimming were worked out from the DNA. This sample has about 220,000 clones, with roughly 80% found just once. Material: peripheral blood. V usage is TRBV25-1 and J usage is TRBJ1-1; 7 bases match TRBD1. The sequence was collected from a woman aged 55-70 years with acute or convalescent COVID-19. Here the CDR3 DNA reads TGTGCCAGCAGTGAATTGAATCGGCAGGGGGTCCCTGAAGCTTTCTTT. Amino acids: CASSELNRQGVPEAFF.